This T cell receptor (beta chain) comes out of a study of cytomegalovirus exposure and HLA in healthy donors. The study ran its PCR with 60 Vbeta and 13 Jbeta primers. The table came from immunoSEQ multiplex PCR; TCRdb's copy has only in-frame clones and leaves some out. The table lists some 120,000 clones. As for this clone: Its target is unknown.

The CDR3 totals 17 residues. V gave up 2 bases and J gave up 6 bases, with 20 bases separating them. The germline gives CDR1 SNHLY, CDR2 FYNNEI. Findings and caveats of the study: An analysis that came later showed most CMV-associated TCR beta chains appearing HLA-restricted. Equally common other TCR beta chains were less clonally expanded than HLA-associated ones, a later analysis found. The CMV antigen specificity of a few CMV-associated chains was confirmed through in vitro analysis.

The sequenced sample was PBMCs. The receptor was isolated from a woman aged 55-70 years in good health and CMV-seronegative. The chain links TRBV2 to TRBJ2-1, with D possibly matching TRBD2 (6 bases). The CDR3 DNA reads TGTGCCAGCAGTGAATCGTGGGGAGGCGTCCCTGGCAATGAGCAGTTCTTC. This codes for CASSESWGGVPGNEQFF.